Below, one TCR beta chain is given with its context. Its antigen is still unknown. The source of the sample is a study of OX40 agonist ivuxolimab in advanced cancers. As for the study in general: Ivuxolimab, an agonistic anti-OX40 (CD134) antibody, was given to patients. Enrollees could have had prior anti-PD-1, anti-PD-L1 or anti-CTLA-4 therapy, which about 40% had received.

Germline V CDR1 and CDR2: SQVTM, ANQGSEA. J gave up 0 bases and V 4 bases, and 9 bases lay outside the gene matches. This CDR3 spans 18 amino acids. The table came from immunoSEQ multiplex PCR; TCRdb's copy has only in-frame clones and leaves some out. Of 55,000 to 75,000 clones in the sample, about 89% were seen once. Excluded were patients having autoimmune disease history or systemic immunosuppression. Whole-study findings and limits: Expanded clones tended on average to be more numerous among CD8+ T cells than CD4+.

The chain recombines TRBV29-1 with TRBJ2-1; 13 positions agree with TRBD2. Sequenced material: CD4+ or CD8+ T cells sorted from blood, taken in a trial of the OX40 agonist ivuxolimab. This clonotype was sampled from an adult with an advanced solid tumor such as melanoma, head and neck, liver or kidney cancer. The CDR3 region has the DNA TGCAGCGTTGTTCCGGGACTAGCGGGAACAAGCTCCTACAATGAGCAGTTCTTC. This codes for CSVVPGLAGTSSYNEQFF.